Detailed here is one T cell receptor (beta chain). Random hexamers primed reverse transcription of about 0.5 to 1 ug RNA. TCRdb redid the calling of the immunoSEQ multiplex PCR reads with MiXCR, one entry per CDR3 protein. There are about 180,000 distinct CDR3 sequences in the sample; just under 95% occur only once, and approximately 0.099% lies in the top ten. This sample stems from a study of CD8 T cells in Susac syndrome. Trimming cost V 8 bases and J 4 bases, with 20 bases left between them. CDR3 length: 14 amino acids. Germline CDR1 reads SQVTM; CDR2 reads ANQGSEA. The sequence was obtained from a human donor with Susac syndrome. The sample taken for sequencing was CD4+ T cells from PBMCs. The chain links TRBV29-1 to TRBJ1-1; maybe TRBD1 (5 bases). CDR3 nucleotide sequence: TGCAGCTTTGGGAGGGAGGGGAGAAGCACTGAAGCTTTCTTT. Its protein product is CSFGREGRSTEAFF.